The clone carrying this TCR beta chain was recorded at least ten times. This entry is derived from a study of early T cells in non-severe SARS-CoV-2 infection. Unique molecular identifier tags were affixed to discrete cDNA molecules. MiXCR, applied by TCRdb to the 5' RACE reads, yields one record per CDR3 protein. In the table there are 50,000 or so distinct CDR3 sequences, less than 15% of which are singletons. The sample consisted of whole blood. The receptor comes from an adult who was a healthcare worker with PCR-confirmed SARS-CoV-2 infection or an uninfected control (not recorded which).

The CDR3 is CASSPGLSVQETQYF. CDR3 in DNA: TGTGCCAGCAGCCCCGGACTATCGGTACAAGAGACCCAGTACTTC. The J gene is TRBJ2-5, the V gene TRBV11-1, with D maybe TRBD2 (6 bases). Germline V gene lookup returns CDR1 SGHAT and CDR2 FQDESV (reference sequence). V was trimmed by 5 bases and J by 2 bases, leaving 15 bases between them. This CDR3 has 15 residues. The variable domain in full, completed from reference TRBV11-1 and TRBJ2-5, reads EAEVAQSPRYKITEKSQAVAFWCDPISGHATLYWYRQILGQGPELLVQFQDESVVDDSQLPKDRFSAERLKGVDSTLKIQPAELGDSAMYLCASSPGLSVQETQYFGPGTRLLVL.